This T cell receptor (beta chain) is from a study of blood T cell repertoires in COVID-19. Looking at the study overall: COVID-19 samples from acute and convalescent phases originated in the United States, Italy and Spain. PBMCs, B-cell-depleted T cells, or T cells provided the cDNA or gDNA that made up the material.

This clone appeared a single time. Source study methods: Amplification of reference gene primers provided the estimated nucleated cell counts. TCRdb keeps only in-frame clones here, not all; method: immunoSEQ multiplex PCR. That table is the source of V, J and clone size, and D and trimming were worked out from the DNA. The table has approximately 65,000 clones, approximately 79% seen once. The CDR3 has 17 amino acids. V lost 3 bases to trimming and J lost 4 bases, with 22 bases between them. Per the germline V gene, CDR1 is SGHNT and CDR2 is YYREEE (reference sequence). The genes are TRBV5-4 and TRBJ1-2, with D possibly TRBD1 on 5 matching bases. The sample was peripheral blood. This sequence was found in an elderly woman with active or convalescent COVID-19. CDR3 DNA sequence: TGTGCCAGCAGCTCCCCAACCGGACGGGGGGTAGGCTATGGCTACACCTTC. Its protein product is CASSSPTGRGVGYGYTF.